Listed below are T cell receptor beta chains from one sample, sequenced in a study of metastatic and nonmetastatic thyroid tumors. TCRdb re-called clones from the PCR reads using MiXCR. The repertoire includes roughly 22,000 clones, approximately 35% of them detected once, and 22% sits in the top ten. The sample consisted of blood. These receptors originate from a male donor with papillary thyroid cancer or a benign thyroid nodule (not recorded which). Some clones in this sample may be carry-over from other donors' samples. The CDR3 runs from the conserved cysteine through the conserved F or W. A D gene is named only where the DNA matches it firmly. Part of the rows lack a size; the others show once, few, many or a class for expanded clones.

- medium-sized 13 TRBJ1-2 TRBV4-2 CASSHVDSYGYTF TGTGCCAGCAGCCATGTCGATTCATATGGCTACACCTTC
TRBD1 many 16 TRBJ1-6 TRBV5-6 CASSRDRAIYNSPLHF TGTGCCAGCAGCCGGGACAGGGCGATCTATAATTCACCCCTCCACTTT
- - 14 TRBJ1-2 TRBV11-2 CASSLNEALGGYTF TGTGCCAGCAGCTTAAATGAGGCGCTAGGTGGCTACACCTTC
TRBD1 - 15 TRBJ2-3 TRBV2 CASSRQTGGTDTQYF TGTGCCAGCAGTCGTCAGACAGGGGGCACAGATACGCAGTATTTT
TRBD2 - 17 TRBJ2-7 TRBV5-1 CASSWRIRAGGRYEQYF TGCGCCAGCAGCTGGCGTATCCGGGCGGGAGGCCGCTACGAGCAGTACTTC
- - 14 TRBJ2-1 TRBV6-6 CASSYSTGLDEQFF TGTGCCAGCAGTTACTCGACCGGGTTGGATGAGCAGTTCTTC
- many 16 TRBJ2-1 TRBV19 CASSMGWAFGTNEQFF TGTGCCAGTAGTATGGGGTGGGCCTTTGGGACCAATGAGCAGTTCTTC
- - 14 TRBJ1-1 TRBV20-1 CSAKFVEVNTEAFF TGCAGTGCTAAGTTCGTGGAGGTCAACACTGAAGCTTTCTTT
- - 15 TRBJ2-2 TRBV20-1 CSARDGSGLTWELFF TGCAGTGCTAGAGATGGTAGCGGATTAACCTGGGAGCTGTTTTTT
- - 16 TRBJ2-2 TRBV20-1 CSAIPGHRGGSGELFF TGCAGTGCCATCCCAGGGCACAGGGGAGGTTCCGGGGAGCTGTTTTTT
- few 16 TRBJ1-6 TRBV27 CASSPRDGSVNSPLHF TGTGCCAGCAGTCCTCGGGACGGATCCGTCAATTCACCCCTCCACTTT
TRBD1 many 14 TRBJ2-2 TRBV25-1 CASTGTGFAGELFF TGTGCCAGCACCGGGACAGGGTTTGCCGGGGAGCTGTTTTTT
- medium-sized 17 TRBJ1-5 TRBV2 CASSEGRPGLGNEKRHF TGTGCCAGCAGTGAAGGAAGGCCGGGTCTAGGCAACGAAAAACGGCATTTT
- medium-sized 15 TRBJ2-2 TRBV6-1 CASSEVGAFTGELFF TGTGCCAGCAGTGAAGTTGGGGCTTTCACCGGGGAGCTGTTTTTT
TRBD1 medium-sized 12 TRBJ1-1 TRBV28 CASFVRGAEAFF TGTGCCAGTTTTGTCAGGGGGGCTGAAGCTTTCTTT
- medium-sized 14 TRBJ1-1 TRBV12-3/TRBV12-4 CASSLGPGAGSSFF TGTGCCAGCAGTTTAGGCCCCGGAGCAGGGTCGTCTTTCTTT
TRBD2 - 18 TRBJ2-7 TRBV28 CASRPPGGEEAVDYEQYF TGTGCCAGCAGGCCACCGGGAGGGGAGGAGGCGGTAGACTACGAGCAGTACTTC
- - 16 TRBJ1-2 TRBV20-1 CSRRTLDGATRGGYTF TGCAGTCGCCGAACCCTTGACGGTGCAACACGGGGTGGCTACACCTTC
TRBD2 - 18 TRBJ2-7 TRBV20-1 CSARAPPLAGGPTYEQYF TGCAGTGCTAGAGCCCCCCCCCTAGCGGGAGGCCCTACCTACGAGCAGTACTTC
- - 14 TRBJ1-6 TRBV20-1 CSAQKQGSGSPLHF TGCAGCGCCCAAAAACAGGGATCGGGGTCACCCCTCCACTTT
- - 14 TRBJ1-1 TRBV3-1 CASSQGGSYTEAFF TGTGCCAGCAGCCAAGGGGGCTCGTACACTGAAGCTTTCTTT
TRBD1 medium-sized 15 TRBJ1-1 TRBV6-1 CASSSTGIGNTEAFF TGTGCCAGCAGTTCGACAGGGATTGGGAACACTGAAGCTTTCTTT
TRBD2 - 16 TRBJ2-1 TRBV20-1 CSAPHPGLALYNEQFF TGCAGTGCGCCACACCCGGGACTAGCGCTGTACAATGAGCAGTTCTTC
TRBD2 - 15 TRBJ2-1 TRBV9 CASSESGGPPDEQFF TGTGCCAGCAGCGAAAGCGGGGGGCCTCCGGATGAGCAGTTCTTC
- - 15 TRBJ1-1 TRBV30 CAWSVRGSLNTEAFF TGTGCCTGGAGTGTGCGAGGCAGCCTTAACACTGAAGCTTTCTTT
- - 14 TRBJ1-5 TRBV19 CATSPGARNQPQHF TGTGCCACTAGCCCGGGGGCCCGCAATCAGCCCCAGCATTTT
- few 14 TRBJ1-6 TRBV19 CASSIPLANSPLHF TGTGCCAGTAGTATACCCCTTGCTAATTCACCCCTCCACTTT
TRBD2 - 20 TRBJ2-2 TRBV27 CASSLFVSSSGGANTGELFF TGTGCCAGCAGTTTATTCGTCAGTTCTAGCGGGGGAGCGAACACCGGGGAGCTGTTTTTT
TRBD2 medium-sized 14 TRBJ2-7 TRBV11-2 CASSPTSGSYEQYF TGTGCCAGCAGCCCGACTAGCGGGTCCTACGAGCAGTACTTC
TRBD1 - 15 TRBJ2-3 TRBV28 CASKGGGISQSREYF TGTGCCAGCAAAGGGGGCGGAATTTCACAGTCCCGGGAGTATTTT
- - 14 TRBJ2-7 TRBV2 CASSGTGRSYEQYF TGTGCCAGCAGTGGGACGGGGAGGTCCTACGAGCAGTACTTC
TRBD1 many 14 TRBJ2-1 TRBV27 CASSQGQGGYEQFF TGTGCCAGCAGTCAGGGACAGGGTGGCTATGAGCAGTTCTTC
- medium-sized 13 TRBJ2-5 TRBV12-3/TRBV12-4 CASMPEDRGTQYF TGTGCCAGCATGCCCGAGGACAGAGGGACCCAGTACTTC
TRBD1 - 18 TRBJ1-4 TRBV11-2 CASSLVPTGGPANEKLFF TGTGCCAGCAGCTTAGTTCCTACAGGGGGCCCCGCTAATGAAAAACTGTTTTTT
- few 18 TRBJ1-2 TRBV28 CASSLLPVARDKWDGYTF TGTGCCAGCAGTTTACTCCCGGTAGCCCGGGACAAATGGGATGGCTACACCTTC
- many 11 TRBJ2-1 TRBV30 CAWSTSGQQFF TGTGCCTGGAGTACCTCCGGCCAGCAGTTCTTC
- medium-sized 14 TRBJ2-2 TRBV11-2 CASSLVLDTGELFF TGTGCCAGCAGCTTAGTCCTCGACACCGGGGAGCTGTTTTTT
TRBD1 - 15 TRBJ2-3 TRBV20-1 CSATFTDRGPDTQYF TGCAGTGCAACCTTTACGGACAGGGGGCCAGATACGCAGTATTTT
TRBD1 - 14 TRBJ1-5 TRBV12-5 CASGSKDRGEPQHF TGTGCTAGTGGTTCGAAGGACAGGGGGGAGCCCCAGCATTTT
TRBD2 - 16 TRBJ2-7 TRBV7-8 CASSSTRLAGGGEQYF TGTGCCAGCAGCTCAACACGACTAGCGGGGGGAGGCGAGCAGTACTTC
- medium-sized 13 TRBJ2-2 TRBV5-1 CASSLIATGELFF TGCGCCAGCAGCTTAATCGCCACCGGGGAGCTGTTTTTT
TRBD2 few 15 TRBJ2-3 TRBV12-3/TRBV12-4 CASSPLAGGTDTQYF TGTGCCAGCAGCCCCCTAGCGGGAGGGACAGATACGCAGTATTTT
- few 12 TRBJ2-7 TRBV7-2 CASSFLSYEQYF TGTGCCAGCAGCTTCCTCAGCTACGAGCAGTACTTC
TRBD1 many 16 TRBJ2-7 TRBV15 CATSRTKRQGVYPQYF TGTGCCACCAGCAGGACTAAGAGACAGGGCGTTTACCCGCAGTACTTC
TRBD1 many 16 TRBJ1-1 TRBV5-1 CASSLGQGAGNTEAFF TGCGCCAGCAGCTTGGGCCAGGGGGCTGGGAACACTGAAGCTTTCTTT
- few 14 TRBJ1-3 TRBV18 CASAPRDSGNTIYF TGTGCCAGCGCGCCTAGAGACTCTGGAAACACCATATATTTT
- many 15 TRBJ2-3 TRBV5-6 CASSLDGRSTDTQYF TGTGCCAGCAGCTTGGATGGCAGGAGCACAGATACGCAGTATTTT
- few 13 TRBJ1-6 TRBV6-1 CASRGSGNSPLHF TGTGCCAGCAGGGGGTCAGGTAATTCACCCCTCCACTTT
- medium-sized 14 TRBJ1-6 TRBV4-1 CASSQDYGNSPLHF TGCGCCAGCAGCCAAGACTATGGAAATTCACCCCTCCACTTT
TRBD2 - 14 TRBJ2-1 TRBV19 CASTGTSGINEQFF TGTGCCAGTACCGGGACTAGCGGAATCAATGAGCAGTTCTTC
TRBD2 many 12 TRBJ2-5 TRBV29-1 CSVYTGGETQYF TGCAGCGTGTACACGGGAGGAGAGACCCAGTACTTC
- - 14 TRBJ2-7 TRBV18 CASSSGVLPYEQYF TGTGCCAGCTCATCAGGAGTTCTACCCTACGAGCAGTACTTC
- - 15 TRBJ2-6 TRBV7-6 CASSPGPSGANVLTF TGTGCCAGCAGCCCCGGACCCTCTGGGGCCAACGTCCTGACTTTC
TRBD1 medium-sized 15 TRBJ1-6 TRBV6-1 CASSWRGQGNSPLHF TGTGCCAGCAGTTGGAGAGGACAGGGCAATTCACCCCTCCACTTT
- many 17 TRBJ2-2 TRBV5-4 CASSLTGSGGGTGELFF TGTGCCAGCAGCTTGACGGGCAGCGGTGGGGGCACCGGGGAGCTGTTTTTT